The entry that follows covers one T cell receptor beta chain sequence. The specificity of this receptor is unknown. No base quality information exists; no much larger clone differs at one position. Library method: 5' RACE. The listed sequencing device is Illumina HiSeq 2000. A universal primer binding site was introduced by template switching, and a unique molecular identifier was present in the final cDNA, enabling accurate counting of TCR cDNA molecules. First-strand cDNA for TCR alpha and beta chains was synthesized from specific primers in the conserved constant-segment region. To control for contamination, each cDNA library was double barcoded with a SMART-Mk sample barcode plus Illumina barcodes. Two successive PCR steps introduced TruSeq adapter sequences along with Illumina sample barcodes. TCR alpha and beta cDNA libraries were sequenced on the Illumina HiSeq platform with custom primers. The source study handled its data this way. Unique molecular identifiers were extracted from raw reads with MiGEC, and CDR3 positions were determined with MiXCR. For each individual, recombination models were inferred using an EM algorithm with the repgenHMM and IGoR tools. Shared clonotype analysis was performed with the tcR package in R, normalizing sharing by the product of cloneset sizes. To study raw recombination free of thymic and clonal selection effects, out-of-frame nonproductive sequences were analyzed. The public reads were quality trimmed at Q25 with fastp and then assembled into clones with MiXCR by TCRdb, keeping productive beta chains. Rows with one shared CDR3 protein collapse into an entry with the most common genes and DNA. TCRdb's processing, not the authors' own work, is the source of the V and J calls. Present in this sample are roughly 240,000 distinct CDR3 sequences, approximately 8% of which were seen just once. Around 5.4% of the sample goes to the ten largest clones.

The sample belongs to a study of identical twins (TCRdb year 2016). A note on the overall study: To test whether fetal clonotypes persist, the study used deep sequencing on TCR alpha and beta repertoires from monozygotic twins, unrelated adults of various ages, and cord blood. Replicate twin experiments were performed at different times using different library preparation protocols to rule out contamination. Findings and caveats that apply to the study as a whole: Recombination models systematically underestimated out-of-frame TCR alpha sharing in monozygotic twins but agreed with sharing between unrelated individuals. In beta out-of-frame sequences, excess twin sharing was weaker, because having fewer shared sequences lowered the signal-to-noise ratio. Zero-insertion analyses could be partly confounded by invariant T cells such as MAIT and iNKT, although diverse VJ usage argued against such confounding for most clonotypes. Compared with coincidental sharing between unrelated individuals, out-of-frame TCR alpha sequences shared between twins had an excess of sequences with low generation probability. Fewer insertions were carried by abundant cord blood beta clonotypes, a similar but weaker trend appeared in young adult naive repertoires, and no such trend appeared in memory repertoires. Conclusions relied on cross-sectional statistical analysis, since the same donors could not be followed over many years.

The CDR3 numbers 14 residues from cysteine through phenylalanine. Solely the CDR3 DNA is kept, with 42 bases framed from the first base. At the junction V is shortened by 6 bases and J by 0 bases, with 8 bases in between. Only healthy Caucasian donors were included. Three pairs of female monozygotic twins, all aged roughly 18 to 29 years, were included in the twin cohort. CD4+ and CD8+ T cell populations were isolated with positive isolation kits from Invitrogen. The sample also formed part of further work on yellow fever vaccine responses in identical twins. The second investigation adds: According to the authors, in identical twins the way T cells responded to vaccination appeared partly convergent and partly personalized. The study precisely tracked vaccine-responding T cell clones in identical twins.

Sequencing was carried out using CD8+ T cells sorted from blood. The receptor comes from a young woman in good health. Here the chain combines TRBV12-3 or TRBV12-4 and TRBJ1-4; matching of 6 bases hints at TRBD1 as the D gene. The DNA sequence reads TGTGCCAGCAGGCCAGGGGCAACTAATGAAAAACTGTTTTTT. This codes for CASRPGATNEKLFF.